This T cell receptor (beta chain) was recovered during a study of T cell responses to AZD1222 COVID-19 vaccine. Concerning this clone itself: What it binds is unknown.

Study-wide findings and caveats: Donor demographics were predominantly white British with a female majority; clonal diversity may be underestimated.

Sequencing used immunoSEQ multiplex PCR; TCRdb keeps in-frame clones, though not all of them. The sample has fewer than 150,000 clones; over 80% are singletons. The sequencing here drew on peripheral blood, taken on day 0 of AZD1222 vaccination. This receptor was identified in an adult in good health.

The CDR3 DNA is TGTGCCAGCTCACAAACCGACAGTTATGGCTACACCTTC. Its translation: CASSQTDSYGYTF. The chain carries TRBV18 and TRBJ1-2; tentatively, D is TRBD1 (5 bases). V shed 4 bases and J shed 5 bases, with 11 bases lying between them. CDR1 KGHSH and CDR2 LQKENI come from the germline V gene. This CDR3 spans 13 amino acids.